This T cell receptor (beta chain) was profiled in a study of cytomegalovirus exposure and HLA in healthy donors. Findings and caveats of the study: The listing of roughly 160 TCR beta chains classed them as cytomegalovirus-associated.

CDR1 and CDR2 from the germline V gene are MGHRA and YSYEKL. The trim removed 1 base at V and 6 bases at J, leaving 8 bases unmatched. There are 16 residues in the CDR3. The protocol was immunoSEQ multiplex PCR, while the TCRdb copy is restricted to in-frame clones and leaves out a portion. Counted here are roughly 150,000 clones, roughly nine tenths occurring once; the ten biggest clones make up more than 2.5%. As concerns this clone: Antigen: not known.

The receptor was isolated from a woman under 30 in good health and CMV-seropositive. The sample was PBMCs. V and J are TRBV4-1 and TRBJ2-1, with TRBD2 matching over 8 bases. CDR3 protein: CASSQGLARRGNEQFF. The CDR3 nucleotides read TGCGCCAGCAGCCAAGGACTAGCGCGCAGAGGCAATGAGCAGTTCTTC.